This T cell receptor beta chain was captured by sequencing in a study of T-cell memory formation after mild COVID-19. In the study overall: In these data, TCR clusters were largely donor specific. Notes on the study in general: Most CD4+ clones that shrank were in CM and EM, while CD8+ ones turned up in EMRA. In pre-infection memory, a portion of responding clones appeared, which suggested that cross-reactive memory joined.

The V gene's germline CDR1 is SGHRS and CDR2 YFSETQ. The junction had 3 bases not matched to a gene; V was cut back by 7 bases and J by 2 bases. This CDR3 spans 13 amino acids. To note about this clonotype: Its antigen is unknown.

The 5'RACE method, run with constant-segment primers, produced TCR alpha and TCR beta cDNA libraries (carrying sample barcodes and UMIs). TCRdb fed the 5' RACE reads into MiXCR, producing one record per CDR3 protein. Among fewer than 250,000 distinct CDR3 sequences, more than 25% were seen once, and the ten largest hold over 9.5%. This sequence joins TRBV5-1 and TRBJ2-5, with 9 nucleotides matching TRBD1. Sequenced input: PBMCs or a T cell subset sorted from them (not recorded which). The receptor was derived from an adult woman who had mild COVID-19 (a few samples of this study predate the infection). Cell type and time point are not known. The CDR3 loop reads CASGTGIQETQYF. CDR3 nucleotides: TGCGCCAGCGGGACAGGGATTCAAGAGACCCAGTACTTC.